This T cell receptor beta chain was sequenced in a study of T cell changes during pregnancy in multiple sclerosis. Clones were read by immunoSEQ multiplex PCR, and TCRdb kept only the in-frame ones, dropping some. The data contain about 39,000 clones, 91% of them seen just once; the ten biggest clones take up around 1.8%. The V gene's germline CDR1 is KGHSH and CDR2 LQKENI. The CDR3 covers 14 residues. V was pared by 6 bases and J by 1 base, with 12 bases between. This clonotype was obtained from a female donor in good health, enrolled as a control in a pregnancy study. V gene TRBV18 combines with J gene TRBJ2-5; D is perhaps TRBD1 (5 bases). Sequenced material: CD4+ T cells from peripheral blood mononuclear cells, taken after pregnancy. This CDR3 is CASSQGFPQETQYF. DNA for the CDR3: TGTGCCAGCTCTCAGGGTTTCCCCCAAGAGACCCAGTACTTC.